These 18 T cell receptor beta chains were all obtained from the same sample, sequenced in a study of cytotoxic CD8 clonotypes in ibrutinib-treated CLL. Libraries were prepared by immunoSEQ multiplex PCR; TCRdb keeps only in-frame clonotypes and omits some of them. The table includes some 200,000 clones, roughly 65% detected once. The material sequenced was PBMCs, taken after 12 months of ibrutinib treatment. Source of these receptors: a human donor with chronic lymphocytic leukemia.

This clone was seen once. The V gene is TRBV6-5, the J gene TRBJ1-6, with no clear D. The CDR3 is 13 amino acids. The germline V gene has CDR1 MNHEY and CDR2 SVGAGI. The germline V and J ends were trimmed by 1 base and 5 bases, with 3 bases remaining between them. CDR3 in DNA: TGTGCCAGCAGTTACTTTGATAATTCACCCCTCCACTTT. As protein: CASSYFDNSPLHF.

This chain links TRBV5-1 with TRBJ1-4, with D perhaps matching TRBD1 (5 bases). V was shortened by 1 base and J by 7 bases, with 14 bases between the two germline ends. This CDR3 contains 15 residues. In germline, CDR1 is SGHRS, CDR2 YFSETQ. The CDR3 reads CASSLTDIPSEKLFF. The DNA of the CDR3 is TGCGCCAGCAGCTTGACGGACATACCATCTGAAAAACTGTTTTTT.

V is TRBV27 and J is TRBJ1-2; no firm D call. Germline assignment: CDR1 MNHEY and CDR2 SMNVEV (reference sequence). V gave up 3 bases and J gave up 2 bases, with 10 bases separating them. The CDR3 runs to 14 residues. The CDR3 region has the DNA TGTGCCAGCAGTTTTCAGAGGACCAACTATGGCTACACCTTC. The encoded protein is CASSFQRTNYGYTF.

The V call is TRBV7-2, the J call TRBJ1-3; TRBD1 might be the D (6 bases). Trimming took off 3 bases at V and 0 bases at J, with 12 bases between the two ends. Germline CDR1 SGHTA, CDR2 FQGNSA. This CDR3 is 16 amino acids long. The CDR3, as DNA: TGTGCCAGCAGCTTCGCAGGGGTGAGCTCTGGAAACACCATATATTTT. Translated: CASSFAGVSSGNTIYF.

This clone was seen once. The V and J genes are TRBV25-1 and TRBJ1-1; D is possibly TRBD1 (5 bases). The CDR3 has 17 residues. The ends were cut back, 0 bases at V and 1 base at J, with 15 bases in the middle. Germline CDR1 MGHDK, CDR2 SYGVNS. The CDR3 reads CASSEYRDSGTNTEAFF. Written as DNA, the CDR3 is TGTGCCAGCAGTGAATATAGGGATTCAGGGACGAACACTGAAGCTTTCTTT.

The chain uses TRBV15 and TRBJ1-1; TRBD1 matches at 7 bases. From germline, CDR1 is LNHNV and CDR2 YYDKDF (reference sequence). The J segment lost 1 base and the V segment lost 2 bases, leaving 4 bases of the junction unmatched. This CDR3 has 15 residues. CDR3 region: CATSRSQGWNTEAFF. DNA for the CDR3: TGTGCCACCAGCAGATCACAGGGGTGGAACACTGAAGCTTTCTTT.

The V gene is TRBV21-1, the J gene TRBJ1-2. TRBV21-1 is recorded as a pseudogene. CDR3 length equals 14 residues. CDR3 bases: TGTGCCAGCAACCCCTTGCGGGGGGCGCATGGCTACACCTTC. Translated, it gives CASNPLRGAHGYTF.

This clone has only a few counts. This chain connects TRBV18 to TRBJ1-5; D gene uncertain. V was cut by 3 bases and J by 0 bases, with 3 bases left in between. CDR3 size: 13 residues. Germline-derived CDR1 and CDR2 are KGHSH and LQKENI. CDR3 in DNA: TGTGCCAGCTCACCCGTTAGCAATCAGCCCCAGCATTTT. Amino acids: CASSPVSNQPQHF. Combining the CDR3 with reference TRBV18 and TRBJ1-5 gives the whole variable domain NAGVMQNPRHLVRRRGQEARLRCSPMKGHSHVYWYRQLPEEGLKFMVYLQKENIIDESGMPKERFSAEFPKEGPSILRIQQVVRGDSAAYFCASSPVSNQPQHFGDGTRLSIL.

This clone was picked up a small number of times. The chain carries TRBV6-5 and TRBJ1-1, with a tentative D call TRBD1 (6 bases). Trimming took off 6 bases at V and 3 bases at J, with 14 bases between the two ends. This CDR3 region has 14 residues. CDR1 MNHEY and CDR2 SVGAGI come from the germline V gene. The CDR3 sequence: CASRPRGGDTEAFF. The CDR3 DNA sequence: TGTGCCAGCAGGCCCAGGGGAGGGGACACTGAAGCTTTCTTT.

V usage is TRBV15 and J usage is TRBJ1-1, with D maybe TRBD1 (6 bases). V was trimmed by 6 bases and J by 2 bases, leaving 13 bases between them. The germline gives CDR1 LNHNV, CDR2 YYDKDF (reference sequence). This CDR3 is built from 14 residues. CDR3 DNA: TGTGCCACCAGTTACGGGACACTTAACACTGAAGCTTTCTTT. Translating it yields CATSYGTLNTEAFF.

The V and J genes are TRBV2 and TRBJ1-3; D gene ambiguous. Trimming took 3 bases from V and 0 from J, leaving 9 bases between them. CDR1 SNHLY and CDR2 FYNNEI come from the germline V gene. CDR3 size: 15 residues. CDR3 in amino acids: CASSDRRPSGNTIYF. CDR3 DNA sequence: TGTGCCAGCAGTGATAGAAGGCCCTCTGGAAACACCATATATTTT.

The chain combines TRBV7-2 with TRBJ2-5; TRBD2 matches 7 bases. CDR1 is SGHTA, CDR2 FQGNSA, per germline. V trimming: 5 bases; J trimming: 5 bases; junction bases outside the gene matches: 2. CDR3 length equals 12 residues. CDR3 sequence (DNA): TGTGCCAGCAGCCAAGCGGGGGAGACCCAGTACTTC. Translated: CASSQAGETQYF.

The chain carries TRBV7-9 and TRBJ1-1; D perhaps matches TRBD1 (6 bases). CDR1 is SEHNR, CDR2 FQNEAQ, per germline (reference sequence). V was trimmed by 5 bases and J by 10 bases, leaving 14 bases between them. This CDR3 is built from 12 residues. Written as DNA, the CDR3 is TGTGCCAGCAGCCCAGGGGTCAGGGGAGCTTTCTTT. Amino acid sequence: CASSPGVRGAFF.

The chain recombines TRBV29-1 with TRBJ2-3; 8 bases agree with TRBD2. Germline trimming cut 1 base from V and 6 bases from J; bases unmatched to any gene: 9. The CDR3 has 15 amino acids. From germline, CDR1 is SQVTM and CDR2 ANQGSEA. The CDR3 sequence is CSVEAPREAPDTQYF. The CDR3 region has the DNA TGCAGCGTTGAAGCTCCGCGGGAGGCCCCCGATACGCAGTATTTT.

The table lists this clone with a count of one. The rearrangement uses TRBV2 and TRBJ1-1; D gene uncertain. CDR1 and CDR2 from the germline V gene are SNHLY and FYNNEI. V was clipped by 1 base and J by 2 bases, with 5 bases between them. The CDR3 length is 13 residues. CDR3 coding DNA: TGTGCCAGCAGTGAAGGGGAAAACACTGAAGCTTTCTTT. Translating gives CASSEGENTEAFF.

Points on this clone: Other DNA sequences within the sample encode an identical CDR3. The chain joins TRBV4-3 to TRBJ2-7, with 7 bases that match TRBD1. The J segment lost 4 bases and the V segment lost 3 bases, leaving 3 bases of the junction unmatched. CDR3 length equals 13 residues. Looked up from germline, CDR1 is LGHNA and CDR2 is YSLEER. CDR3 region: CASSQLGQYEQYF. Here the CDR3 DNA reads TGCGCCAGCAGCCAGTTGGGACAGTACGAGCAGTACTTC.

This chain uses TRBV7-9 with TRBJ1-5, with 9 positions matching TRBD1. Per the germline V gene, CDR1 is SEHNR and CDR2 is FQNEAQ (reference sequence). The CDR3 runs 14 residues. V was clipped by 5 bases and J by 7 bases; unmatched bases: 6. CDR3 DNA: TGTGCCAGCAGCCTACAGGGGGCAGACCAGCCCCAGCATTTT. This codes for CASSLQGADQPQHF.

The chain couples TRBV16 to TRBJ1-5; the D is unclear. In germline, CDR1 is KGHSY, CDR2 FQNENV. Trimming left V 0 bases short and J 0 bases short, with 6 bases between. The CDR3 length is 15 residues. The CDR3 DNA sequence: TGTGCCAGCAGCCAATCGGAGATTAGCAATCAGCCCCAGCATTTT. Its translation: CASSQSEISNQPQHF.